Listed here are 5 T cell receptor beta chains from one sample, sequenced in a study of Graves' ophthalmopathy and Graves' hyperthyroidism. CDR3 regions of TCR beta were amplified from RNA transcripts. An initial RT-PCR round employing HTBI primers preceded a second-round multiplex PCR. TCRdb re-called the multiplex PCR reads through MiXCR, storing one row per CDR3 protein. This sample yields almost 750,000 distinct CDR3 sequences, of which 40% are seen a single time; about 40% belongs to the top ten. Input material: peripheral blood. The receptors shown here come from an adult man with Graves' ophthalmopathy.

This clonotype was found once. J is TRBJ2-5 and V is TRBV2, with 8 bases matching TRBD2. With V trimmed by 4 bases and J by 5 bases, 9 bases remained unmatched. Germline V CDR1 and CDR2: SNHLY, FYNNEI. The CDR3 sequence is 15 residues long. CDR3 DNA: TGTGCCAGCAGTGCTATCGGGGGGGCCCAGGAGACCCAGTACTTC. This encodes CASSAIGGAQETQYF.

The V call is TRBV19, the J call TRBJ1-2; 9 nucleotides line up with TRBD1. The germline CDR1 and CDR2 sequences are LNHDA and SQIVND (reference sequence). Germline trimming cut 3 bases from V and 2 bases from J; bases unmatched to any gene: 7. The CDR3 has 16 residues. The CDR3 nucleotides are TGTGCCAGTAGTATCCTCCGACAGGGGGTAAACTATGGCTACACCTTC. Its protein product is CASSILRQGVNYGYTF.

This clonotype was observed many times. The chain recombines TRBV10-3 with TRBJ1-1; D call uncertain. From germline, CDR1 is ENHRY and CDR2 SYGVKD. The CDR3 totals 13 residues. V was shortened by 5 bases and J by 0 bases, with 7 bases between the two germline ends. The CDR3 bases are TGTGCCATCAGTAAGAACATGAACACTGAAGCTTTCTTT. Translation: CAISKNMNTEAFF.

This clonotype was picked up many times. The rearrangement joins TRBV10-2 to TRBJ2-7; 12 nucleotides match TRBD2. V lost 6 bases, J lost 2 bases, and 11 bases stayed unmatched. Germline V gene data show CDR1 as WSHSY and CDR2 as SAAADI. The CDR3 spans 17 residues. CDR3 loop: CASSTRTSGIRTYEQYF. The CDR3 coding sequence is TGCGCCAGCAGCACCAGGACTAGCGGGATACGAACCTACGAGCAGTACTTC.

The genes are TRBV25-1 and TRBJ2-2; D may match TRBD1 or TRBD2 (5 bases each). This CDR3 is built from 14 residues. Trimming left V 6 bases short and J 7 bases short, with 15 bases between. Germline-derived CDR1 and CDR2 are MGHDK and SYGVNS. CDR3 amino acids: CASSWGPSSGELFF. For the CDR3, the DNA is TGTGCCAGCAGCTGGGGACCGAGCAGCGGGGAGCTGTTTTTT.